The present entry profiles one T cell receptor beta chain with its context. TCRdb reanalysed the reads using MiXCR and keeps one entry per CDR3 protein. The table records roughly 630,000 distinct CDR3 sequences, roughly 24% of them present only once. V gave up 7 bases and J gave up 1 base; unmatched junction bases: 9. CDR3 length: 15 amino acids. Germline assignment: CDR1 SGHDT and CDR2 YYEEEE. This entry comes from a study of T cell repertoires in cytomegalovirus infection. The clonotype originates from a human donor in good health (CMV status not recorded). Some clones in this sample may be carry-over from other donors' samples. The J gene is TRBJ1-1, the V gene TRBV5-6; 8 bases line up with TRBD1. The source material was CD8+ T cells from PBMCs. CDR3 sequence reads: CASAKPTGANTEAFF. The CDR3 region has the DNA TGTGCCAGCGCCAAGCCGACAGGGGCGAACACTGAAGCTTTCTTT.